This T cell receptor beta chain comes out of a study of radiation and T cells in renal cell carcinoma. Points on this clone: The identical CDR3 is also encoded by other nucleotide sequences in the sample.

The CDR3 runs 14 residues. Trimming removed 4 bases from V and 2 bases from J, with 10 bases in between. Germline V gene lookup returns CDR1 SGHDT and CDR2 YYEEEE. Time point defined: baseline pretreatment blood. Regarding treatment: 15 Gy SBRT to primary tumor, nephrectomy 4 weeks later. Sequencing was performed with immunoSEQ multiplex PCR; in TCRdb, only in-frame clones are kept and a portion is missing. The sample contains roughly 100,000 clones, over 65% of which appear only once. The sample was blood, taken from a patient whose treatment included radiotherapy and nephrectomy. The sequence was collected from a man in his 60s with renal cell carcinoma. The rearrangement joins TRBV5-6 to TRBJ1-3, with a possible D match to TRBD1 (6 bases). The CDR3 protein is CASSRPGAGNTIYF. The DNA for the CDR3 is TGTGCCAGCAGCCGCCCAGGGGCTGGAAACACCATATATTTT.